This is a list of T cell receptor beta chains from one sample in a study of regulatory T cells in long-lasting Graves disease. TCRdb processed the multiplex PCR reads anew with MiXCR; each CDR3 protein has one entry. The table has roughly 610,000 distinct CDR3 sequences, approximately 15% seen once. These sequences were also reported in another study, on T cells in Graves' hyperthyroidism and ophthalmopathy.

The sample was peripheral blood mononuclear cells (PBMCs), taken at new diagnosis, from a patient treated with antithyroid drugs. Receptor source: a woman in her twenties or thirties with Graves disease. CDR3s include the opening cysteine and the closing phenylalanine or tryptophan. D genes are given only for firm matches. Clone size appears in some rows only: once, few, many, or a class for an expanded clone.

v_call,clone_size,j_call,d_call,cdr3_nt,cdr3_aa
TRBV20-1,-,TRBJ2-5,TRBD1,TGCAGTGCTAGAGAACAGGGGATACGAGAGACCCAGTACTTC,CSAREQGIRETQYF
TRBV19,-,TRBJ2-2,TRBD2,TGTGCCAGTAGATCCTCTAGCGGGAGGAGCACCGGGGAGCTGTTTTTT,CASRSSSGRSTGELFF
TRBV29-1,few,TRBJ2-5,-,TGCAGCGTTGGTCATCAGACCCAGTACTTC,CSVGHQTQYF
TRBV20-1,few,TRBJ2-3,TRBD2,TGCAGTGCCTCGACTAGCGGGATCACAGATACGCAGTATTTT,CSASTSGITDTQYF
TRBV14,-,TRBJ2-1,TRBD2,TGTGCCAGCAAGGGGCAACTAGCGGGAGGAAAAAATGAGCAGTTCTTC,CASKGQLAGGKNEQFF
TRBV3-1,-,TRBJ2-7,TRBD1,TGTGCCAGCAGCCCGCAGACAGGGGTTGGCGAGCAGTACTTC,CASSPQTGVGEQYF
TRBV6-1,many,TRBJ2-7,-,TGTGCCAGCATTCCCGACCACAGACACTACGAGCAGTACTTC,CASIPDHRHYEQYF
TRBV18,-,TRBJ2-7,TRBD2,TGTGCCAGCTCACCCGGGACTAGTAGCTCCTACGAGCAGTACTTC,CASSPGTSSSYEQYF
TRBV19,-,TRBJ2-7,TRBD2,TGTGCCAGTAGTATGGCACTAGCGGGAGTCTACGAGCAGTACTTC,CASSMALAGVYEQYF
TRBV19,-,TRBJ1-4,-,TGTGCCAGTAGGCCGGGAACTAATGAAAAACTGTTTTTT,CASRPGTNEKLFF
TRBV27,many,TRBJ2-2,-,TGTGCCAGCAGTTTAAACACCCTCGGGGAGCTGTTTTTT,CASSLNTLGELFF
TRBV28,-,TRBJ2-4,-,TGTGCCAGCAGTTTATTCGCCCCAGGCCTAGCCAAAAACATTCAGTACTTC,CASSLFAPGLAKNIQYF
TRBV28,few,TRBJ2-4,TRBD1,TGTGCCAGCAGTTTGAGGGGACAGGGGAAAAACATTCAGTACTTC,CASSLRGQGKNIQYF
TRBV20-1,many,TRBJ2-1,-,TGCAGTGCGGAAAGACAGAACAATGAGCAGTTCTTC,CSAERQNNEQFF
TRBV6-1,few,TRBJ1-5,-,TGTGCCAGCAGTCCCAGGGGACTTAGCAATCAGCCCCAGCATTTT,CASSPRGLSNQPQHF
TRBV28,many,TRBJ2-2,TRBD1,TGTGCCAGCACCCGGGACAGGGGGCAAGGCGGGGAGCTGTTTTTT,CASTRDRGQGGELFF
TRBV12-3/TRBV12-4,-,TRBJ1-2,-,TGTGCCAGCACGTGGGGGGGAAGCCCGGCTGGCTACACCTTC,CASTWGGSPAGYTF
TRBV7-9,few,TRBJ2-2,-,TGTGCCAGCAGCCTTAGCCCGAACACCGGGGAGCTGTTTTTT,CASSLSPNTGELFF
TRBV19,-,TRBJ1-5,-,TGTGCCAGTACATGGGGGTTGGAGCAACCCCAGCATTTT,CASTWGLEQPQHF
TRBV27,-,TRBJ1-6,TRBD1,TGTGCCAGCAGTCCAGACTTACCCGGGACAGGGAGCTCACCCCTCCACTTT,CASSPDLPGTGSSPLHF
TRBV7-3,-,TRBJ2-7,TRBD1,TGTGCCAGCAGCTTACTCGGGATAACAGGGGCTTACGAGCAGTACTTC,CASSLLGITGAYEQYF
TRBV7-9,-,TRBJ1-4,TRBD1,TGTGCCAGCAGTTGGACAGGGCTAAATGAAAAACTGTTTTTT,CASSWTGLNEKLFF
TRBV9,-,TRBJ2-2,-,TGTGCCAGCAGCGCCCAATTGGGGGAGCTGTTTTTT,CASSAQLGELFF
TRBV28,many,TRBJ2-7,-,TGTGCCAGCAGTTATGACCGGCGGGTAAACTACGAGCAGTACTTC,CASSYDRRVNYEQYF
TRBV6-5,many,TRBJ2-5,-,TGTGCCAGCAGTTACGACCAGGGTCAGGAGACCCAGTACTTC,CASSYDQGQETQYF
TRBV10-3,few,TRBJ2-5,TRBD2,TGTGCCATCAGTGACACTTCCAAGGGTGTTAGCGGGCCCCAAGAGACCCAGTACTTC,CAISDTSKGVSGPQETQYF
TRBV6-2/TRBV6-3,once,TRBJ2-5,-,TGTGCCAGCAGTTACTCAGGGTCGACTTCCCAAGAGACCCAGTACTTC,CASSYSGSTSQETQYF
TRBV28,many,TRBJ1-6,-,TGTGCCAGCAGTTTCACCCGGGCTGGCAATTCACCCCTCCACTTT,CASSFTRAGNSPLHF
TRBV24-1,-,TRBJ2-3,-,TGTGCCACCAGTGATAGGAGGGTCACAGATACGCAGTATTTT,CATSDRRVTDTQYF
TRBV7-2,many,TRBJ2-1,-,TGTGCCAGCAGCCCCCACCTAGGACCCGGCGATGAGCAGTTCTTC,CASSPHLGPGDEQFF
TRBV28,many,TRBJ1-2,-,TGTGCCAGCAGCCTCCTCTCGGGCGGGAACTATGGCTACACCTTC,CASSLLSGGNYGYTF
TRBV20-1,-,TRBJ1-1,TRBD1,TGCAGTGCTAGAGGGGCACAGGGGTACACTGAAGCTTTCTTT,CSARGAQGYTEAFF
TRBV6-1,many,TRBJ1-2,-,TGTGCCAGCAGCCCCTACGCGACAGGACCTGGCTACACCTTC,CASSPYATGPGYTF
TRBV6-1,many,TRBJ1-1,-,TGTGCCAGCGAGAAGAACACTGAAGCTTTCTTT,CASEKNTEAFF
TRBV2,many,TRBJ2-5,-,TGTGCCAGCAGACAGACGGATCAAGAGACCCAGTACTTC,CASRQTDQETQYF
TRBV20-1,many,TRBJ1-1,-,TGCAGTGCTAGGGAAGCGGAAGCTTTCTTT,CSAREAEAFF
TRBV2,few,TRBJ2-3,-,TGTGCCGACAAACAGGGTGGGAGGACAGATACGCAGTATTTT,CADKQGGRTDTQYF
TRBV20-1,many,TRBJ2-7,-,TGCAGTGCTGACCGGGACTCCGATGCAGAGCAGTACTTC,CSADRDSDAEQYF
TRBV11-2,few,TRBJ1-4,-,TGTGCCAGCGAAACAGGGCCCCTGAAGAGGCAACTGTTTTTT,CASETGPLKRQLFF
TRBV5-1,many,TRBJ1-1,-,TGCGCCAGCAGCCCTTTAGGGTACACTGAAGCTTTCTTT,CASSPLGYTEAFF